These T cell receptor beta chains were read from a single sample in a study of T cells in Graves' hyperthyroidism and ophthalmopathy. TCRdb passed the multiplex PCR reads through MiXCR, listing each CDR3 protein once. The sample includes 400,000 to 500,000 distinct CDR3 sequences, about an eighth of them seen just once. Sequencing was carried out using blood. The receptors shown here come from a young woman with Graves' hyperthyroidism. Both conserved end residues are part of each CDR3. A D gene is named only where the DNA matches it firmly. A clone size is listed for some rows: how often the clone was seen (once, few, many), or a class if it is expanded.

many | TRBJ2-3 | . | TRBV28 | TGTGCCAGCGAGGGCAGCACAGATACGCAGTATTTT | CASEGSTDTQYF
. | TRBJ2-5 | TRBD1 | TRBV5-1 | TGCGCCAGCAGCCTCGGGACAGGGAGTCGACAAGGGACCCAGTACTTC | CASSLGTGSRQGTQYF
many | TRBJ2-7 | TRBD2 | TRBV20-1 | TGCAGTGCTAGTAAACCGGGACTAGCGGGAGGGAGAATTATCTACGAGCAGTACTTC | CSASKPGLAGGRIIYEQYF
many | TRBJ2-7 | . | TRBV6-1 | TGTGCCAGCAGTCACGGTCATAGCCGGGAGCAGTACTTC | CASSHGHSREQYF
. | TRBJ2-7 | . | TRBV9 | TGTGCCAGCAGCCCTAGGGGGGGGGGGCTCCCACCCTACGAGCAGTACTTC | CASSPRGGGLPPYEQYF
few | TRBJ2-3 | TRBD1 | TRBV6-1 | TGTGCCAGCAGTCCGACAGGGGCGGGCACAGATACGCAGTATTTT | CASSPTGAGTDTQYF
. | TRBJ1-2 | . | TRBV2 | TGTACCAGCAGTGAAGAGGGCAAAATCTCCTATGGCTACACCTTC | CTSSEEGKISYGYTF
. | TRBJ2-1 | TRBD2 | TRBV7-6 | TGTGCCAGCAGCTTAGCCCCCCCCCCTAGCGGGAGTAATGAGCAGTTCTTC | CASSLAPPPSGSNEQFF
. | TRBJ2-7 | TRBD2 | TRBV20-1 | TGCAGTGCTAGAGGAATAGCGGGGAACTACGAGCAGTACTTC | CSARGIAGNYEQYF
many | TRBJ2-7 | TRBD2 | TRBV6-2/TRBV6-3 | TGTGCCAGCAGCGCTACCTCTAGCGGGAGGTACGAGCAGTACTTC | CASSATSSGRYEQYF
many | TRBJ2-5 | . | TRBV7-8 | TGTGCCAGCACCCGGGAAGAAGGCCGGGAGGAGACCCAGTACTTC | CASTREEGREETQYF
many | TRBJ2-7 | . | TRBV6-1 | TGTGCCAGCAGTGGGGCAGATCTCTACGAGCAGTACTTC | CASSGADLYEQYF
many | TRBJ2-1 | . | TRBV14 | TGTGCCAGCAGCCAAGGCCTGTGGGAGCAGTTCTTC | CASSQGLWEQFF
many | TRBJ2-5 | . | TRBV11-2 | TGTGCCAGCAGCTTGGGGACGCGTGGGGAGACCCAGTACTTC | CASSLGTRGETQYF
. | TRBJ2-2 | . | TRBV12-3/TRBV12-4 | TGTGCCAGCAGTTTAGGGGGGGCCCGCACCGGGGAGCTGTTTTTT | CASSLGGARTGELFF
many | TRBJ2-1 | . | TRBV7-6 | TGTGCCAGCAGCTTCGTTTTAGGGCTAGCGAATAAGATGGAGAACAATGAGCAGTTCTTC | CASSFVLGLANKMENNEQFF
. | TRBJ2-1 | TRBD2 | TRBV3-1 | TGTGCCAGCAGCCAGGCCGGGCTAGCGGATGGGAATGAGCAGTTCTTC | CASSQAGLADGNEQFF
many | TRBJ1-1 | TRBD1 | TRBV7-9 | TGTGCCAGCAGCTTAGGCTCGAACAGGGGGGCGGCTGAAGCTTTCTTT | CASSLGSNRGAAEAFF
many | TRBJ2-3 | . | TRBV3-1 | TGTGCCAGCAGCCAAGCTGAGACAGGTTACGCAGATACGCAGTATTTT | CASSQAETGYADTQYF
. | TRBJ1-1 | . | TRBV15 | TGTGCCACCAGCAGAGATCACGGGGGCTGGACTGAAGCTTTCTTT | CATSRDHGGWTEAFF
few | TRBJ2-7 | . | TRBV7-9 | TGTGCCAGCAGCTTCTTGGATAGCGGAGCATACGAGCAGTACTTC | CASSFLDSGAYEQYF
many | TRBJ2-7 | . | TRBV28 | TGTGCCAGCAGTTTACAGGAGGACGAGCAGTACTTC | CASSLQEDEQYF
many | TRBJ1-1 | . | TRBV11-2 | TGTGCCAGCAGCTTAACCGACACTATGAACACTGAAGCTTTCTTT | CASSLTDTMNTEAFF
. | TRBJ2-2 | TRBD2 | TRBV4-1 | TGCGCCAGCAGCCAAACTAGCGTGAACACCGGGGAGCTGTTTTTT | CASSQTSVNTGELFF
many | TRBJ2-1 | TRBD2 | TRBV11-2 | TGTGCCAGCAGCTTAGGATTACACGGGAGGGCCAATGAGCAGTTCTTC | CASSLGLHGRANEQFF
many | TRBJ2-7 | . | TRBV10-2 | TGCGCCAGCAGTGAGTCGAGCGGCCAGGTATACGAGCAGTACTTC | CASSESSGQVYEQYF
. | TRBJ1-5 | . | TRBV7-2 | TGTGCCAGCAGCTTAGTCCGGGATCGGCCCCAGCATTTT | CASSLVRDRPQHF
many | TRBJ1-5 | . | TRBV3-1 | TGTGCCAGCAGCCAAGATTCGGGGGATCAGCCCCAGCATTTT | CASSQDSGDQPQHF
few | TRBJ2-2 | . | TRBV7-3 | TGTGCCAGCAGCCTCAGGACTCCGCCGGGACGGGAGAACACCGGGGAGCTGTTTTTT | CASSLRTPPGRENTGELFF
. | TRBJ1-1 | . | TRBV7-7 | TGTGCTAGCAGCCCCGTGGACAGGAACACTGAAGCTTTCTTT | CASSPVDRNTEAFF
. | TRBJ2-3 | TRBD2 | TRBV5-1 | TGCGCCAGCAGCGGCGCCAACCTAGCGGGAACAGATACGCAGTATTTT | CASSGANLAGTDTQYF
. | TRBJ2-7 | . | TRBV7-2 | TGTGCCAGCAGCCTTCCGGGAACCCTTGACGAGCAGTACTTC | CASSLPGTLDEQYF
many | TRBJ1-1 | . | TRBV12-3/TRBV12-4 | TGTGCCAGCAGTTTACGGGGGCCCTCGAACACTGAAGCTTTCTTT | CASSLRGPSNTEAFF
. | TRBJ1-1 | . | TRBV7-8 | TGTGCCAGCAGCGATCAAACGGGGGATGCTGAAGCTTTCTTT | CASSDQTGDAEAFF
many | TRBJ2-1 | . | TRBV6-5 | TGTGCCAGCAGTTACTCCGGTAGCCGTAGCTCCTACAATGAGCAGTTCTTC | CASSYSGSRSSYNEQFF
many | TRBJ2-7 | . | TRBV5-6 | TGTGCCAGCAGCTTGGAAACGCAGGGGAACTCCTACGAGCAGTACTTC | CASSLETQGNSYEQYF
few | TRBJ1-1 | . | TRBV7-9 | TGTGCCAGCAGTTTTATTCGGTCTGCAGGGACGAACACTGAAGCTTTCTTT | CASSFIRSAGTNTEAFF
many | TRBJ2-1 | . | TRBV20-1 | TGCAGTGCTAGAGAGTTAGAGAATGAGCAGTTCTTC | CSARELENEQFF
few | TRBJ2-1 | TRBD2 | TRBV7-2 | TGTGCCAGCAGCCCAGAAGGGACTAGCGGGAGACAATACAATGAGCAGTTCTTC | CASSPEGTSGRQYNEQFF
few | TRBJ2-1 | TRBD2 | TRBV19 | TGTGCCAGTGGGGAACTAGCGGGACCTTACAATGAGCAGTTCTTC | CASGELAGPYNEQFF
few | TRBJ2-1 | TRBD2 | TRBV6-1 | TGTGCCAGCAGCGAGGAGCTAGCGGGAGCTGAGCAGTTCTTC | CASSEELAGAEQFF
many | TRBJ1-1 | TRBD1 | TRBV29-1 | TGCAGCGCCCGTGAGGCAGGGGGGGCTTTCTTT | CSAREAGGAFF
few | TRBJ1-4 | TRBD1 | TRBV13 | TGTGCCAGCAGCAACCAAGGACAGGGAGATGAAAAACTGTTTTTT | CASSNQGQGDEKLFF
many | TRBJ1-1 | . | TRBV2 | TGTGCCAGCAGTGAAGCGGTTAGGGACGGCACTGAAGCTTTCTTT | CASSEAVRDGTEAFF
many | TRBJ1-1 | . | TRBV29-1 | TGCAGCGCAGGGACAAACATGAACACTGAAGCTTTCTTT | CSAGTNMNTEAFF
many | TRBJ2-7 | . | TRBV29-1 | TGCAGCGGTATGAGCGAAACCTACGAGCAGTACTTC | CSGMSETYEQYF
many | TRBJ2-1 | . | TRBV27 | TGTGCCAGCCAGCTCCGTCCTGGGAATGAGCAGTTCTTC | CASQLRPGNEQFF
. | TRBJ2-1 | . | TRBV4-1 | TGCGCCAGCAGCCAGGGATTTAGGGACTACAATGAGCAGTTCTTC | CASSQGFRDYNEQFF
many | TRBJ2-3 | TRBD2 | TRBV3-1 | TGTGCCAGCAGCCAAGGCTCTAGCGGTGTTCCAGATACGCAGTATTTT | CASSQGSSGVPDTQYF
. | TRBJ1-1 | TRBD1 | TRBV12-3/TRBV12-4 | TGTGCCAGCAGGGAAAGGACAGGGGCGGTGAACACTGAAGCTTTCTTT | CASRERTGAVNTEAFF
few | TRBJ2-7 | TRBD2 | TRBV27 | TGTGCCAGCAGGGGGACGAGGGAGGGCTACGAGCAGTACTTC | CASRGTREGYEQYF
many | TRBJ2-3 | TRBD1 | TRBV12-3/TRBV12-4 | TGTGCCAGCAACGAACTCTTCAGGGGGCTGGGGACAGATACGCAGTATTTT | CASNELFRGLGTDTQYF
few | TRBJ2-7 | . | TRBV5-1 | TGCGCCAGCAGCTTGCAACTGCCAGAGACCTACGAGCAGTACTTC | CASSLQLPETYEQYF
. | TRBJ1-2 | . | TRBV6-1 | TGTGCCAGCAGCGAACGGGCCTTTGGCTACACCTTC | CASSERAFGYTF
many | TRBJ1-2 | TRBD1 | TRBV7-2 | TGTGCCAGCAGCTTAGTCAACAGGGGGCAGGATGGCTACACCTTC | CASSLVNRGQDGYTF
many | TRBJ1-1 | . | TRBV12-3/TRBV12-4 | TGTGCCAGCAGCCCAGGGACGTACGCTGAAGCTTTCTTT | CASSPGTYAEAFF
many | TRBJ2-3 | . | TRBV2 | TGTGCCAGCAGTGAATTGGAGGGGGCAACAGATACGCAGTATTTT | CASSELEGATDTQYF